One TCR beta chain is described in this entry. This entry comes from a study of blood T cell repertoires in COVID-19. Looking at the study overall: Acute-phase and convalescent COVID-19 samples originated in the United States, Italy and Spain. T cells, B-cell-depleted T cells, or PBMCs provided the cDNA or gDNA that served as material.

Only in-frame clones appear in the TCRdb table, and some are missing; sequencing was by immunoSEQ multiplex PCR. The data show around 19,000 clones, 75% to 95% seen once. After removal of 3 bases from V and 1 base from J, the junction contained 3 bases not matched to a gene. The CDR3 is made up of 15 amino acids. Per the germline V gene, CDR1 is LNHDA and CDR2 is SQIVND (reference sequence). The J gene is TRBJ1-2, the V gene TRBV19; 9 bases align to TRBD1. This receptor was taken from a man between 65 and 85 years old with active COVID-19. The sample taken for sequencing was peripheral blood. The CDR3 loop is CASSITGGHNYGYTF. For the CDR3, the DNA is TGTGCCAGTAGTATCACAGGGGGCCATAACTATGGCTACACCTTC.